The present TCR beta chain was sequenced within a study of memory CD4+ T cells and cytomegalovirus serostatus. CDR1 and CDR2 (germline): SQVTM, ANQGSEA. The CDR3 covers 13 residues. The V and J ends lost 1 base and 5 bases, in that order; junction bases with no gene match: 1. The sort gate was single viable CD3+CD4+CD8-CD45RO+ cells for memory CD4+ T cells. Produced via immunoSEQ multiplex PCR; TCRdb's table is partial and in-frame only. The data contain roughly 86,000 clones, around 80% of them seen just once; the ten biggest clones take up 3.6%. The J gene is TRBJ1-1, the V gene TRBV29-1; 10 bases line up with TRBD1. This sequence was found in an adult in good health and CMV-seropositive. Specimen: memory CD4+ T cells from blood. CDR3 loop: CSVEGDRGTEAFF. DNA for the CDR3: TGCAGCGTTGAAGGGGACAGGGGAACTGAAGCTTTCTTT. Variable domain in full (rest from reference TRBV29-1 and TRBJ1-1): SAVISQKPSRDICQRGTSLTIQCQVDSQVTMMFWYRQQPGQSLTLIATANQGSEATYESGFVIDKFPISRPNLTFSTLTVSNMSPEDSSIYLCSVEGDRGTEAFFGQGTRLTVV.